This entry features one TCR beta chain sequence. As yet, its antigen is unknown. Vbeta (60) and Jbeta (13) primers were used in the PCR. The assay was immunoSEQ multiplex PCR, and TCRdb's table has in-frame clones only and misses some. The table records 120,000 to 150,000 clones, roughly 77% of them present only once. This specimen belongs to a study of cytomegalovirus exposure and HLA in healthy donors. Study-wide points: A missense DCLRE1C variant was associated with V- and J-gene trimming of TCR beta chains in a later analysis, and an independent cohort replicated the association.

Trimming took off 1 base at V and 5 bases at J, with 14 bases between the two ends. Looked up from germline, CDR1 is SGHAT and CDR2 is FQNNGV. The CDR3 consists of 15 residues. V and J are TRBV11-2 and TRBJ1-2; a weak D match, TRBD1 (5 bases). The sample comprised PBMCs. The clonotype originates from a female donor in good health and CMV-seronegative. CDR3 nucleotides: TGTGCCAGCAGCTTAGGAATTCAGGGACTGTATGGCTACACCTTC. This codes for CASSLGIQGLYGYTF.